This T cell receptor beta chain was documented in a study of identical twins. The CDR3 length is 14 residues. Germline V gene data show CDR1 as LNHDA and CDR2 as SQIVND (reference sequence). Trimming took off 8 bases at V and 5 bases at J, with 18 bases between the two ends. From the 5' RACE reads, TCRdb called clonotypes with MiXCR, one entry per CDR3 protein. The data show about 240,000 distinct CDR3 sequences, approximately 6.8% seen once. The same data also contributed to another study, on yellow fever vaccine responses in identical twins.

The specimen sequenced was CD8+ T cells sorted from blood. This clonotype was obtained from a woman younger than 35 in good health. The chain carries TRBV19 and TRBJ1-2; D possibly corresponds to TRBD1 (6 bases). The DNA of the CDR3 is TGTGCCAGTGAGAGTACAGGGCTTTCATATGGCTACACCTTC. Translation: CASESTGLSYGYTF. Complete variable domain (other parts from reference TRBV19 and TRBJ1-2): DGGITQSPKYLFRKEGQNVTLSCEQNLNHDAMYWYRQDPGQGLRLIYYSQIVNDFQKGDIAEGYSVSREKKESFPLTVTSAQKNPTAFYLCASESTGLSYGYTFGSGTRLTVV.